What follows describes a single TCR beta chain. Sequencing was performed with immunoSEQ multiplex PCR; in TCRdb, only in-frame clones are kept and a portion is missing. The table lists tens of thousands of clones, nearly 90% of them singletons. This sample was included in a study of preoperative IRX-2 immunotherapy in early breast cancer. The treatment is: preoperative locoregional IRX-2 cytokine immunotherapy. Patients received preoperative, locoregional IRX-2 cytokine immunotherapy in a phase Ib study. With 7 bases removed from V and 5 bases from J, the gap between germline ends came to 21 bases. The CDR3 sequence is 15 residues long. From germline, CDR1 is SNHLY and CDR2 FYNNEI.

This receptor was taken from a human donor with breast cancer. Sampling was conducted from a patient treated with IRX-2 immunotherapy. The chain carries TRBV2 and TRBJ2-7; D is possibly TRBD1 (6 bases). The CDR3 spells CASTPSNRVGNEQYF. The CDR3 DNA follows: TGTGCCAGCACCCCATCAAACAGGGTTGGCAACGAGCAGTACTTC.